This TCR beta chain was sequenced during a study of blood T cell repertoires in COVID-19. The overall study: Spain, Italy and the United States supplied samples that represented acute and convalescent COVID-19. The cDNA or gDNA used as material had been derived from T cells, B-cell-depleted T cells, or PBMCs.

This clone is a singleton in its sample. Original analysis: Researchers report that nucleated cell counts were estimated from reference gene primer amplification. Clones were sequenced by immunoSEQ multiplex PCR, and TCRdb holds only the in-frame ones, with some missing. The V and J calls and clone size are taken from that table; D and trimming were inferred from the DNA. The sample yields about 140,000 clones, 85% to 90% seen once. The sequence came from a woman aged 60-75 years with active COVID-19. Sequenced: peripheral blood.

The CDR3 region is CASSPFSSYEQYF. Here the CDR3 DNA reads TGTGCCAGCAGTCCGTTCAGCTCCTACGAGCAGTACTTC. The chain uses TRBV28 and TRBJ2-7; no clear D gene. The CDR3 contains 13 residues. Between the trimmed V and J ends, which lost 5 bases and 0 bases, there was a span of 8 bases. Germline lookup yields CDR1 MDHEN and CDR2 SYDVKM.